The clone carrying this T cell receptor beta chain came up once. The data are from a study of blood T cell repertoires in COVID-19. Overall study context: Samples representing acute and convalescent COVID-19 were sourced from the United States, Italy and Spain. The cDNA or gDNA used as material had been derived from T cells, B-cell-depleted T cells, or PBMCs.

Some clones are missing from TCRdb's copy, which holds only in-frame ones; the method was immunoSEQ multiplex PCR. The sample lists 200,000 to 300,000 clones, around 85% seen once, with 6.2% in the top ten. CDR3 length: 15 residues. Trimming took off 3 bases at V and 0 bases at J, with 13 bases between the two ends. Germline-derived CDR1 and CDR2 are DFQATT and SNEGSKA (reference sequence). The source of this sequence is a man aged 60 to 69 with acute or convalescent COVID-19. The chain joins TRBV20-1 to TRBJ2-3; D possibly corresponds to TRBD2 (5 bases). Sequenced input: peripheral blood. CDR3 bases: TGCAGTGCTAGTTACCGACTAACTAGCACAGATACGCAGTATTTT. It encodes CSASYRLTSTDTQYF.